Listed below are T cell receptor beta chains from one sample, sequenced in a study of blood T cell repertoires in COVID-19. Sequencing used immunoSEQ multiplex PCR; TCRdb keeps in-frame clones, though not all of them. The table includes roughly 200,000 clones, around 89% detected once. The sample was peripheral blood. The receptors here all came from a man between 65 and 79 years old with acute or convalescent COVID-19. The CDR3 runs from the conserved cysteine through the conserved F or W. A D gene is named only where the DNA matches it firmly. The listing skips clone size in some rows; elsewhere it reads once, few, many or a size class.

j_call d_call clone_size v_call cdr3_aa cdr3_nt
TRBJ2-2 - - TRBV4-3 CASSQERAANTGELFF TGCGCCAGCAGCCAAGAGCGAGCGGCGAACACCGGGGAGCTGTTTTTT
TRBJ2-2 TRBD2 once TRBV19 CASSTGLAYTGELFF TGTGCCAGTAGTACAGGACTAGCGTACACCGGGGAGCTGTTTTTT
TRBJ2-2 TRBD1 - TRBV7-9 CASSLFRGTGATGELFF TGTGCCAGCAGCTTATTTAGGGGGACAGGGGCCACCGGGGAGCTGTTTTTT
TRBJ2-3 - - TRBV2 CASSGGSAGTDTQYF TGTGCCAGCAGTGGGGGTAGCGCGGGAACAGATACGCAGTATTTT
TRBJ1-1 - - TRBV7-2 CASSLAHAAGTEAFF TGTGCCAGCAGCTTAGCGCATGCGGCAGGGACTGAAGCTTTCTTT
TRBJ2-7 TRBD2 - TRBV4-1 CASSSTGTSGLYEQYF TGCGCCAGCAGTTCAACCGGGACTAGCGGGCTCTACGAGCAGTACTTC
TRBJ1-1 - - TRBV18 CASSQSLVDTEAFF TGTGCCAGCTCACAGAGTTTGGTAGACACTGAAGCTTTCTTT
TRBJ2-2 - once TRBV7-2 CASSLAGTTNTGELFF TGTGCCAGCAGCTTAGCCGGGACAACTAACACCGGGGAGCTGTTTTTT
TRBJ2-7 TRBD1 few TRBV7-9 CASSLAGTAHEQYF TGTGCCAGCAGCTTAGCAGGGACAGCCCACGAGCAGTACTTC
TRBJ1-6 - few TRBV6-1 CASSEVGGSSYNSPLHF TGTGCCAGCAGTGAAGTAGGAGGATCCTCCTATAATTCACCCCTCCACTTT
TRBJ1-5 - few TRBV15 CATSRDREAPQHF TGTGCCACCAGCAGAGACAGGGAGGCGCCCCAGCATTTT
TRBJ2-5 TRBD1 - TRBV7-3 CASSRTGPQETQYF TGTGCCAGCAGCCGGACAGGACCCCAAGAGACCCAGTACTTC
TRBJ1-5 - - TRBV5-4 CASSPDRDQPQHF TGTGCCAGCAGCCCGGACAGAGATCAGCCCCAGCATTTT
TRBJ2-7 - few TRBV9 CASSLDGTPFYEQYF TGTGCCAGCAGTCTAGATGGGACTCCATTCTACGAGCAGTACTTC
TRBJ2-7 TRBD2 - TRBV29-1 CSVLGEGYEQYF TGCAGCGTTCTCGGGGAGGGCTACGAGCAGTACTTC
TRBJ2-1 - - TRBV7-9 CASSLNGQEQFF TGTGCCAGCAGCTTAAATGGCCAAGAGCAGTTCTTC
TRBJ2-7 TRBD2 - TRBV28 CASHRTSGSYEQYF TGTGCCAGCCACCGGACTAGCGGGAGCTACGAGCAGTACTTC
TRBJ2-2 - few TRBV7-2 CASSLARSTGELFF TGTGCCAGCAGCTTAGCGCGAAGCACCGGGGAGCTGTTTTTT
TRBJ2-7 - - TRBV3-1/TRBV3-2 CASSQDPARSQEQYF TGTGCCAGCAGCCAAGATCCTGCCAGATCTCAGGAGCAGTACTTC
TRBJ2-7 - - TRBV15 CATKGKMVYEQYF TGTGCCACCAAGGGGAAAATGGTATACGAGCAGTACTTC
TRBJ2-1 TRBD2 few TRBV30 CAWRRTSGILNEQFF TGTGCCTGGAGGCGGACTAGCGGGATTCTTAATGAGCAGTTCTTC
TRBJ2-2 - - TRBV4-2 CASSPFGRGGTGELFF TGTGCCAGCAGCCCATTCGGGCGAGGAGGAACCGGGGAGCTGTTTTTT